This T cell receptor beta chain was sequenced for a study of T cell responses to AZD1222 COVID-19 vaccine. Study results and caveats: All repertoire sampling was performed exclusively after the peak T cell response. Increased Spike-specific TCR breadth and depth were observed after two AZD1222 doses. Clonal diversity was possibly underestimated, and white British individuals and females predominated among donors.

Trimming at V came to 1 base and at J to 4 bases, leaving 3 bases not matched to a gene. Germline CDR1 reads SGHVS; CDR2 reads FNYEAQ. This CDR3 region has 15 residues. Pooled in the analysis were second doses at about 4 or about 12 weeks. A note on this clone: Its antigen remains unidentified.

Profiled with immunoSEQ multiplex PCR; TCRdb holds only in-frame clones, not every one. The sample includes 150,000 to 200,000 clones, approximately 95% of them seen just once. The TCR sequence derives from an adult who received the AZD1222 COVID-19 vaccine. Here the sequenced sample was peripheral blood, taken 28 days after the second AZD1222 dose. The chain is built from TRBV7-6 and TRBJ1-5; the match to TRBD1 covers 8 bases. The CDR3 DNA sequence: TGTGCCAGCAGCTTAGGAGACAGGGGTAATCAGCCCCAGCATTTT. This translates into CASSLGDRGNQPQHF.